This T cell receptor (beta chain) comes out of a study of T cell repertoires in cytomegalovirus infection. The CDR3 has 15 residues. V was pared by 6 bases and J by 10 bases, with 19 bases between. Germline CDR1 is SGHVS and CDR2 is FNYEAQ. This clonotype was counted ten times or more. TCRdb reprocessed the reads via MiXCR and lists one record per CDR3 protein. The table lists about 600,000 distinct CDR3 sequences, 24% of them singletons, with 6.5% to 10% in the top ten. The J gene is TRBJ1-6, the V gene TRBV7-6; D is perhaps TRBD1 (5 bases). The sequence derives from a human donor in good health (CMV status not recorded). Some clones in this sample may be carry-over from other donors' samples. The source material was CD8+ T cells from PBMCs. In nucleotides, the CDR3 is TGTGCCAGCAGGGAGGGACGGGGAGTACAGTCACCCCTCCACTTT. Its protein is CASREGRGVQSPLHF.